A selection of T cell receptor beta chains follows, all from one sample in a study of CD8+ T cells in alopecia areata. Assay used: immunoSEQ multiplex PCR; TCRdb lists only in-frame clones, some missing. The sample lists roughly 100,000 clones, 45% to 60% occurring once. The sequencing input was CD4+ T cells sorted from blood. Receptor source: a human donor in good health. Both conserved end residues are part of each CDR3. Each record gives: J gene, V gene, D gene, clone size, CDR3 DNA, CDR3 protein. A D gene is named only where the DNA matches it firmly. Size is omitted from some rows. Given values are once, few, many or a class for expanded clones.

TRBJ2-7,TRBV6-5,.,once,TGTGCCAGCAGTGAACAGACCTACGAGCAGTACTTC,CASSEQTYEQYF
TRBJ2-1,TRBV5-1,TRBD2,.,TGCGCCAGCAGCTTGAACGGTGGACTAGCGGGGGGGAATGAGCAGTTCTTC,CASSLNGGLAGGNEQFF
TRBJ1-2,TRBV5-1,.,.,TGCGCCAGCAGCTTACAGGAGAACTATGGCTACACCTTC,CASSLQENYGYTF
TRBJ2-3,TRBV7-2,TRBD2,.,TGTGCCAGCAGCTTAGCTCCCCGGGAGGGTTTCACAGATACGCAGTATTTT,CASSLAPREGFTDTQYF
TRBJ1-1,TRBV30,.,.,TGTGCCTGGACCTCCCCCGGGGTACCGAACACTGAAGCTTTCTTT,CAWTSPGVPNTEAFF
TRBJ1-2,TRBV18,TRBD1,.,TGTGCCAGCTCACCGAACAGAGTAGGGGGCACGACTAACTATGGCTACACCTTC,CASSPNRVGGTTNYGYTF
TRBJ2-7,TRBV4-1,.,.,TGCGCCAGCAGCCAAGGGACTGGGCCCTACGAGCAGTACTTC,CASSQGTGPYEQYF
TRBJ2-7,TRBV5-1,TRBD2,.,TGCGCCAGCAGCAACGGGGGGGAGCAGTACTTC,CASSNGGEQYF
TRBJ1-6,TRBV6-6,TRBD1,few,TGTGCCAGCAGTCCCTTGGACAGGGGAAGTTCACCCCTCCACTTT,CASSPLDRGSSPLHF
TRBJ1-4,TRBV20-1,.,.,TGCAGTGCTAGCGACAGGATCCAACTGTTTTTT,CSASDRIQLFF
TRBJ2-3,TRBV7-2,.,.,TGTGCCAGCAGCTTAGGACTGTATTCCACAGATACGCAGTATTTT,CASSLGLYSTDTQYF
TRBJ1-5,TRBV27,.,.,TGTGCCAGCAGTCCTTACGTCCAGGGAAGCAATCAGCCCCAGCATTTT,CASSPYVQGSNQPQHF
TRBJ2-5,TRBV5-1,.,.,TGCGCCAGCTCCCGGGGCCCAACGAGAGAGACCCAGTACTTC,CASSRGPTRETQYF
TRBJ1-6,TRBV11-2,TRBD1,once,TGTGCCAGCAGCCCCATGTATCAGCAACAGGGGGCCGGTTCACCCCTCCACTTT,CASSPMYQQQGAGSPLHF
TRBJ2-5,TRBV29-1,TRBD2,.,TGCAGCGTTGGACTAGCGGGGGGGATAGAGACCCAGTACTTC,CSVGLAGGIETQYF
TRBJ2-3,TRBV5-1,TRBD1,.,TGCGCCAGCAGTTCGTCTTTCACAGGGGGGCGGACAGATACGCAGTATTTT,CASSSSFTGGRTDTQYF
TRBJ2-1,TRBV5-1,TRBD2,.,TGCGCCAGCAGTCCTAGCGGGGACTACAATGAGCAGTTCTTC,CASSPSGDYNEQFF
TRBJ1-3,TRBV6-5,.,few,TGTGCCAGCAGTTACGATGGGACTCCCCAGGGAAACACCATATATTTT,CASSYDGTPQGNTIYF
TRBJ1-1,TRBV18,.,.,TGTGCCAGCTCTCCTACAGGGTTCACTGAAGCTTTCTTT,CASSPTGFTEAFF
TRBJ2-1,TRBV23-1,TRBD2,few,TGCGCCAGCGGATCTAGCGGGTCTTCCTACAATGAGCAGTTCTTC,CASGSSGSSYNEQFF
TRBJ2-5,TRBV6-5,TRBD2,few,TGTGCCAGCAGTCGCTCCGGGGGGTGGTATGAGACCCAGTACTTC,CASSRSGGWYETQYF
TRBJ1-2,TRBV20-1,.,.,TGCAGTGCCGCTAACTATGGCTACACCTTC,CSAANYGYTF
TRBJ2-1,TRBV30,.,.,TGTGCCTGGAGTGTTATGGGCCCGGGTGAGCAGTTCTTC,CAWSVMGPGEQFF
TRBJ1-1,TRBV2,.,.,TGTGCCAGCAGTGCAAGGAACACTGAAGCTTTCTTT,CASSARNTEAFF
TRBJ2-3,TRBV5-4,TRBD2,.,TGTGCCAGCAGCTTGGAACCAGCGGGGGGTCCCCAGTATTTT,CASSLEPAGGPQYF
TRBJ2-7,TRBV30,.,once,TGTGCCTGGAGTGGACTCCTGAGTTGGAGCTACGAGCAGTACTTC,CAWSGLLSWSYEQYF
TRBJ2-1,TRBV6-5,TRBD1,few,TGTGCCAGCAGTTACTCCCGGACAGGGCTCGGGGAGCAGTTCTTC,CASSYSRTGLGEQFF
TRBJ1-2,TRBV29-1,.,few,TGCAGCGTTGGGGCCGGAGCTAACTATGGCTACACCTTC,CSVGAGANYGYTF